This entry concerns a single T cell receptor (beta chain). These data belong to a study of metastatic and nonmetastatic thyroid tumors. Across the study: Repertoires were compared across blood and tumor or nodule tissue from malignant and benign thyroid patients.

V was pared by 5 bases and J by 2 bases, with 28 bases between. CDR3 size: 19 residues. Germline V gives CDR1 MGHDK, CDR2 SYGVNS. Prior to thyroid surgery, none of the patients had received any treatment. Original processing notes: The distant-metastasis classifier for papillary thyroid cancer was built from CDR3 differences across clinicopathological groups. MiXCR re-clonotyped the PCR reads for TCRdb. The V and J calls follow TCRdb's processing rather than the paper's. The sample shows 12,000 or so clones, around 31% of them seen only once. The sample taken for sequencing was tumor tissue. The genes are TRBV25-1 and TRBJ2-7; possibly TRBD1 or TRBD2 for D (6 bases each). This sequence originates from a female donor with papillary thyroid cancer or a benign thyroid nodule (not recorded which). Some clones in this sample may be carry-over from other donors' samples. In DNA form, the CDR3 reads TGTGCCAGCAGTCCCGAAGGGGGGAGAAGGCGCGGGCCGACCTACGAGCAGTACTTC. This gives the protein CASSPEGGRRRGPTYEQYF.